The entry that follows covers one TCR beta chain sequence. The data originate from a study of blood T cell repertoires in COVID-19. The assay was immunoSEQ multiplex PCR, and TCRdb's table has in-frame clones only and misses some. Here the sample spans around 170,000 clones, roughly 86% being singletons. CDR1 KGHSH and CDR2 LQKENI come from the germline V gene. The CDR3 has 14 residues. After removal of 3 bases from V and 7 bases from J, the junction contained 9 bases not matched to a gene. The origin of this receptor is a man between 50 and 59 years old with active or convalescent COVID-19. This chain uses TRBV18 with TRBJ2-7, with 7 bases fitting TRBD1. Input material: peripheral blood. The DNA of the CDR3 is TGTGCCAGCTCACCGGGGACAGACCTTGGGGAGCAGTACTTC. Encoded protein: CASSPGTDLGEQYF. Together with reference TRBV18 and TRBJ2-7, the CDR3 gives the full variable domain: NAGVMQNPRHLVRRRGQEARLRCSPMKGHSHVYWYRQLPEEGLKFMVYLQKENIIDESGMPKERFSAEFPKEGPSILRIQQVVRGDSAAYFCASSPGTDLGEQYFGPGTRLTVT.